The 27 T cell receptor beta chains below all came from one sample that was sequenced in a study of T cell changes during pregnancy in multiple sclerosis. Sequencing was performed with immunoSEQ multiplex PCR; in TCRdb, only in-frame clones are kept and a portion is missing. The sample has around 88,000 clones, 80% to 95% seen once; the top ten hold roughly 2.5%. The material sequenced was peripheral blood, taken in the first trimester of pregnancy. The receptors originated from a female donor with multiple sclerosis, enrolled in a pregnancy study.

This chain connects TRBV6-4 to TRBJ2-7, with D unresolved. The CDR3 runs to 11 residues. Trimming removed 6 bases from V and 4 bases from J, with 7 bases in between. In germline, CDR1 is MRHNA, CDR2 SNTAGT. The CDR3 nucleotides read TGTGCCAGCAGGGGCCGATACGAGCAGTACTTC. This codes for CASRGRYEQYF.

This chain links TRBV5-1 with TRBJ1-2; a possible D gene is TRBD1 (5 bases). With 4 bases removed from V and 2 bases from J, the gap between germline ends came to 12 bases. The CDR3 spans 14 residues. The germline V gene encodes CDR1 SGHRS and CDR2 YFSETQ. The chain's CDR3 is CASSAVGHNYGYTF. The CDR3 DNA reads TGCGCCAGCAGCGCTGTAGGACACAACTATGGCTACACCTTC. The full variable domain, rest sourced from reference TRBV5-1 and TRBJ1-2, is KAGVTQTPRYLIKTRGQQVTLSCSPISGHRSVSWYQQTPGQGLQFLFEYFSETQRNKGNFPGRFSGRQFSNSRSEMNVSTLELGDSALYLCASSAVGHNYGYTFGSGTRLTVV.

The chain is built from TRBV2 and TRBJ1-5; the match to TRBD1 covers 7 bases. Germline assignment: CDR1 SNHLY and CDR2 FYNNEI. Trimming removed 5 bases from V and 3 bases from J; junction bases left unmatched: 7. This CDR3 contains 15 residues. CDR3: CASSSEGGTNQPQHF. The CDR3 coding sequence is TGTGCCAGCAGTTCCGAAGGGGGCACCAATCAGCCCCAGCATTTT.

The rearrangement uses TRBV28 and TRBJ2-2; the D gene is possibly TRBD2 (5 bases). Per germline, CDR1 MDHEN and CDR2 SYDVKM. V dropped 3 bases and J dropped 5 bases, with 7 bases sitting between them. The length of the CDR3 is 13 residues. For the CDR3, the DNA is TGTGCCAGCAGTTTCCGGGAAACCGGGGAGCTGTTTTTT. Translated: CASSFRETGELFF.

Only a few counts were recorded for this clone. In DNA, the CDR3 is TGTGCCAGCTCACCACCTCAAGACAGCACTTTCCTCACTGAAGCTTTCTTT. It encodes CASSPPQDSTFLTEAFF. The chain has TRBV18 and TRBJ1-1; perhaps TRBD1 as D (5 bases). CDR1 and CDR2 (germline): KGHSH, LQKENI. This CDR3 is built from 17 residues. Trimming pared 0 bases from V and 4 bases from J, leaving 18 bases between.

This chain connects TRBV7-9 to TRBJ2-3; D unclear. CDR1 is SEHNR, CDR2 FQNEAQ, per germline (reference sequence). This CDR3 region has 14 residues. Trimming cost V 5 bases and J 4 bases, with 13 bases left between them. CDR3 DNA: TGTGCCAGCAGCCCACCGGTACGAGCAGATACGCAGTATTTT. Residues: CASSPPVRADTQYF.

This clone appeared a single time. The V gene is TRBV18, the J gene TRBJ2-2, with 7 nucleotides matching TRBD1. CDR3 length: 16 amino acids. The germline V gene has CDR1 KGHSH and CDR2 LQKENI. Losses at the gene ends were 2 bases for V and 5 bases for J; bases not matched to a gene: 8. As DNA, the CDR3 is TGTGCCAGCTCACCATCAGGGGGACGAACGACCGGGGAGCTGTTTTTT. Protein sequence: CASSPSGGRTTGELFF.

The chain combines TRBV18 with TRBJ2-1; D unresolved. V gave up 3 bases and J gave up 8 bases, with 11 bases separating them. The CDR3 is 13 amino acids. CDR1 is KGHSH and CDR2 is LQKENI in the germline V gene. CDR3: CASSPFLADEQFF. The CDR3 coding sequence is TGTGCCAGCTCACCCTTCTTAGCCGATGAGCAGTTCTTC.

The V call is TRBV6-6, the J call TRBJ1-2, with a weak D call TRBD1 (6 bases). CDR3 length: 13 amino acids. Trimming removed 6 bases at V and 8 bases at J, with 16 bases between. The germline V gene encodes CDR1 MNHNY and CDR2 SVGAGI (reference sequence). The CDR3 loop reads CASSPTGSRGYTF. DNA of the CDR3: TGTGCCAGCAGCCCAACAGGGTCTCGCGGCTACACCTTC.

This clone occurred once. The chain employs TRBV15 and TRBJ2-3; 8 nucleotides match TRBD2. Germline CDR1 reads LNHNV; CDR2 reads YYDKDF (reference sequence). CDR3 length: 15 amino acids. The trim removed 3 bases at V and 4 bases at J, leaving 6 bases unmatched. DNA for the CDR3: TGTGCCACCAGCAGTGAAGCGGGAGTCGCAGATACGCAGTATTTT. This encodes CATSSEAGVADTQYF.

The chain carries TRBV29-1 and TRBJ2-3; possible D gene TRBD1, 5 bases. Trimming stripped 2 bases from V and 9 bases from J, with 12 bases between. CDR1 is SQVTM, CDR2 ANQGSEA, per germline. This CDR3 region has 12 residues. CDR3: CSVEMQGGTQYF. The CDR3 DNA sequence: TGCAGCGTTGAAATGCAGGGTGGGACGCAGTATTTT.

The CDR3 region is CASSLRQSSYNEQFF. In DNA form, the CDR3 reads TGTGCCAGCAGCTTAAGGCAATCCTCCTACAATGAGCAGTTCTTC. The rearrangement joins TRBV7-3 to TRBJ2-1; no reliable D call. The CDR3 has 15 residues. Per germline, CDR1 SGHTA and CDR2 FQGTGA. The V and J ends lost 1 base and 0 bases respectively, with 7 bases between them.

The table lists this clone with a count of one. The genes are TRBV27 and TRBJ2-7, with TRBD1 as a possible D gene (5 bases). The germline gives CDR1 MNHEY, CDR2 SMNVEV (reference sequence). Between the trimmed V and J ends, which lost 5 bases and 2 bases, there was a span of 13 bases. CDR3 length equals 14 residues. CDR3 protein: CASSRTSLTYEQYF. Written as DNA, the CDR3 is TGTGCCAGCAGTCGGACAAGTCTTACCTACGAGCAGTACTTC.

This sequence joins TRBV27 and TRBJ2-7; 8 bases match TRBD1. The V and J ends lost 2 bases and 3 bases, in that order; junction bases with no gene match: 6. CDR1 and CDR2 (germline): MNHEY, SMNVEV (reference sequence). This CDR3 is built from 15 residues. The CDR3 DNA reads as TGTGCCAGCAGTTTAGGGAACAGGGGGATCTACGAGCAGTACTTC. Its translation: CASSLGNRGIYEQYF.

In its sample, this clone was seen a few times. This chain joins TRBV4-3 and TRBJ1-1, with 7 positions matching TRBD1. The CDR3 sequence is 15 residues long. Germline V gives CDR1 LGHNA, CDR2 YSLEER. Trimming at V came to 0 bases and at J to 7 bases, leaving 8 bases not matched to a gene. CDR3 bases: TGCGCCAGCAGCCAAGATTCTGCGACAGGGATTGAAGCTTTCTTT. Translation: CASSQDSATGIEAFF.

The genes are TRBV4-3 and TRBJ2-7; TRBD2 matches at 9 bases. The CDR3 consists of 15 residues. Germline V gene lookup returns CDR1 LGHNA and CDR2 YSLEER. V lost 4 bases and J lost 4; bases outside the gene matches: 8. For the CDR3, the DNA is TGCGCCAGCAGCCCGGAGCGGGGGGAGTTTTACGAGCAGTACTTC. This encodes CASSPERGEFYEQYF.

The chain combines TRBV19 with TRBJ2-3; possible D gene TRBD2, 7 bases. Germline V gene data show CDR1 as LNHDA and CDR2 as SQIVND (reference sequence). With 3 bases removed from V and 5 bases from J, the gap between germline ends came to 15 bases. CDR3 size: 15 residues. CDR3 amino acids: CASSIEGGAGDTQYF. CDR3 bases: TGTGCCAGTAGTATCGAGGGGGGGGCTGGAGATACGCAGTATTTT.

The genes are TRBV29-1 and TRBJ2-3, with 7 bases fitting TRBD1. The junction had 8 bases not matched to a gene; V was cut back by 6 bases and J by 8 bases. This CDR3 region has 12 residues. Germline V gives CDR1 SQVTM, CDR2 ANQGSEA. The CDR3 DNA sequence: TGCAGCGTAGAGACAGGGCTGGTTACGCAGTATTTT. This sequence encodes CSVETGLVTQYF.

V is TRBV5-1 and J is TRBJ2-3; TRBD2 is a possible D gene (5 bases). This CDR3 has 12 residues. Germline lookup yields CDR1 SGHRS and CDR2 YFSETQ. V shed 4 bases and J shed 6 bases, with 9 bases lying between them. DNA of the CDR3: TGCGCCAGCAGCGGAGGTGTTGATACGCAGTATTTT. Residues: CASSGGVDTQYF.

The J gene is TRBJ1-4, the V gene TRBV6-1; D remains unclear. Germline-derived CDR1 and CDR2 are MNHNS and SASEGT. Trimming shortened V by 5 bases and J by 10 bases, and 8 bases separated the two germline ends. This CDR3 region has 11 residues. Here the CDR3 reads CASSRPTKLFF. Written as DNA, the CDR3 is TGTGCCAGCAGTCGCCCTACAAAACTGTTTTTT.

CDR3: CASSQDPDNYGYTF. CDR3 DNA: TGCGCCAGCAGCCAAGACCCAGATAACTATGGCTACACCTTC. The chain employs TRBV4-1 and TRBJ1-2; the D is unclear. CDR1 and CDR2 (germline): MGHRA, YSYEKL. The CDR3 is 14 residues long. Trimming shortened V by 0 bases and J by 1 base, and 6 bases separated the two germline ends.

The V and J genes are TRBV7-9 and TRBJ2-7, with D possibly being TRBD2 (5 bases). The V gene's germline CDR1 is SEHNR and CDR2 FQNEAQ (reference sequence). V was shortened by 2 bases and J by 0 bases, with 8 bases between the two germline ends. There are 14 residues in the CDR3. The CDR3 is CASSLPGFSYEQYF. For the CDR3, the DNA is TGTGCCAGCAGCTTACCGGGGTTCTCCTACGAGCAGTACTTC.

V usage is TRBV7-2 and J usage is TRBJ1-3; 11 positions agree with TRBD1. The junction had 7 bases not matched to a gene; V was cut back by 5 bases and J by 1 base. The CDR3 is 17 amino acids. Germline V lookup: CDR1 SGHTA, CDR2 FQGNSA. Here the CDR3 DNA reads TGTGCCAGCAGCGCCGGGACAGGGGGTGCTTCTGGAAACACCATATATTTT. Its translation is CASSAGTGGASGNTIYF.

The chain combines TRBV5-6 with TRBJ2-7, with a weak D call TRBD1 (6 bases). Per germline, CDR1 SGHDT and CDR2 YYEEEE. The CDR3 runs 14 residues. The ends were cut back, 2 bases at V and 3 bases at J, with 12 bases in the middle. The DNA for the CDR3 is TGTGCCAGCAGCTTCTGGGGCAGGGGCTACGAGCAGTACTTC. Encoded protein: CASSFWGRGYEQYF.

The CDR3 spells CASSLPGTNSNQPQHF. The CDR3 nucleotides read TGTGCCAGCAGTTTACCAGGGACAAATAGCAATCAGCCCCAGCATTTT. The V and J genes are TRBV28 and TRBJ1-5; D might be TRBD1 (6 bases). Trimming took off 2 bases at V and 0 bases at J, with 11 bases between the two ends. Germline-derived CDR1 and CDR2 are MDHEN and SYDVKM. This CDR3 contains 16 residues.

The CDR3 loop reads CASSLARQGAYEQYF. CDR3 sequence (DNA): TGTGCCAGCAGCTTAGCTAGACAGGGGGCCTACGAGCAGTACTTC. The J gene is TRBJ2-7, the V gene TRBV13, with 9 bases that match TRBD1. In germline, CDR1 is PRHDT, CDR2 FYEKMQ (reference sequence). Unmatched junction bases numbered 3, after V lost 1 base and J lost 2 bases. The CDR3 is made up of 15 amino acids.

This clone has just one count. This sequence joins TRBV18 and TRBJ2-3; D not certain. Trimming removed 0 bases from V and 4 bases from J, with 11 bases in between. The CDR3 runs 15 residues. Germline V CDR1 and CDR2: KGHSH, LQKENI. The CDR3 nucleotides read TGTGCCAGCTCACCACCGCAGAACCAAGCAGATACGCAGTATTTT. Translating it yields CASSPPQNQADTQYF.